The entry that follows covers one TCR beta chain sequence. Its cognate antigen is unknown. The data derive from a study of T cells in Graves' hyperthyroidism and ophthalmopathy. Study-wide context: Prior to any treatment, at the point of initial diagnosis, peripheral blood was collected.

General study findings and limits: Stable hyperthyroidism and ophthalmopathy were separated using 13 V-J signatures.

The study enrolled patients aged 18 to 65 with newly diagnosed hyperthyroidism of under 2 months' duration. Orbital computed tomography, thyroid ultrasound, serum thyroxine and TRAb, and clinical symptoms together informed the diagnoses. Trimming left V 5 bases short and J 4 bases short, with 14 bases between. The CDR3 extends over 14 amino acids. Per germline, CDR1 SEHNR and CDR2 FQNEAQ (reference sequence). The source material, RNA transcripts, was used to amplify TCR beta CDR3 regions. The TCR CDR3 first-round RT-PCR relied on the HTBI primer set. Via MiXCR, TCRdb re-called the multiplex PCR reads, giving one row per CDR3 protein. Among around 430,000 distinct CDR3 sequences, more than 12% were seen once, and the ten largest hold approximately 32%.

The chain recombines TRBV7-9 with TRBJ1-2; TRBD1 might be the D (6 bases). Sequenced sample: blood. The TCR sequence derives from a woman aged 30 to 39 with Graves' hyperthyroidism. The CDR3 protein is CASSSRQDIYGYTF. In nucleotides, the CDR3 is TGTGCCAGCAGCAGCAGACAGGACATCTATGGCTACACCTTC.